A selection of T cell receptor beta chains follows, all from one sample in a study of blood T cells in healthy people across ages. TCRdb ran MiXCR on the 5' RACE reads and lists one entry per CDR3 protein. The sample has around 820,000 distinct CDR3 sequences, just under 25% seen once. These same data were also listed under a study on T cells of mothers and their children.

The material sequenced was blood. These receptors were taken from a boy under 18 in good health. The CDR3 runs from the conserved cysteine through the conserved F or W. The D gene is left open where the match is weak. Rows may omit the clone size; those that give it use once, few, many or a size class.

v_gene: TRBV4-1
abundance: few
j_gene: TRBJ2-3
d_gene: TRBD2
CDR3aa: CASSPWGGIPDTQYF
CDR3nt: TGCGCCAGCAGCCCCTGGGGGGGGATTCCAGATACGCAGTATTTT

v_gene: TRBV20-1
abundance: once
j_gene: TRBJ2-7
d_gene: -
CDR3aa: CSASVTDYPYEQYF
CDR3nt: TGCAGTGCTAGCGTAACGGACTACCCCTACGAGCAGTACTTC

v_gene: TRBV7-8
abundance: -
j_gene: TRBJ1-5
d_gene: -
CDR3aa: CASSLEAATLNQPQHF
CDR3nt: TGTGCCAGCAGCTTAGAGGCCGCGACACTAAATCAGCCCCAGCACTTT

v_gene: TRBV9
abundance: -
j_gene: TRBJ2-3
d_gene: -
CDR3aa: CASSMVTDTQYF
CDR3nt: TGTGCCAGCAGCATGGTCACAGATACGCAGTATTTT

v_gene: TRBV4-3
abundance: -
j_gene: TRBJ2-7
d_gene: TRBD2
CDR3aa: CASSQGTRPYEQYF
CDR3nt: TGCGCCAGCAGCCAAGGGACTAGACCCTACGAGCAGTACTTC

v_gene: TRBV14
abundance: -
j_gene: TRBJ1-2
d_gene: -
CDR3aa: CASSQDPVGRDGHTF
CDR3nt: TGTGCCAGCAGCCAAGACCCTGTGGGCAGGGACGGCCACACCTTC

v_gene: TRBV21-1
abundance: -
j_gene: TRBJ1-4
d_gene: -
CDR3aa: CAGSHLPGATNEKLFF
CDR3nt: TGTGCCGGCAGCCACCTCCCAGGGGCAACTAATGAAAAACTGTTTTTT

v_gene: TRBV18
abundance: -
j_gene: TRBJ2-1
d_gene: TRBD1
CDR3aa: CASSVSTGELNEQFF
CDR3nt: TGTGCCAGCTCAGTGTCGACAGGGGAACTCAATGAGCAGTTCTTC

v_gene: TRBV7-9
abundance: few
j_gene: TRBJ1-1
d_gene: TRBD1
CDR3aa: CASSLYLQGGNTEAFF
CDR3nt: TGTGCCAGCAGCTTATACCTACAGGGGGGGAACACTGAAGCTTTCTTT

v_gene: TRBV12-5
abundance: -
j_gene: TRBJ2-1
d_gene: TRBD1
CDR3aa: CASGLNRGTDNEQFF
CDR3nt: TGTGCTAGTGGTTTGAACAGGGGAACGGACAATGAGCAGTTCTTC

v_gene: TRBV20-1
abundance: -
j_gene: TRBJ1-2
d_gene: TRBD1
CDR3aa: CSAGGQPEDGYTF
CDR3nt: TGCAGTGCTGGGGGACAGCCAGAGGATGGCTACACCTTC

v_gene: TRBV7-2
abundance: few
j_gene: TRBJ1-4
d_gene: -
CDR3aa: CASSPNYRATNEKLFF
CDR3nt: TGTGCCAGCAGCCCCAACTACAGGGCAACTAATGAAAAACTGTTTTTT

v_gene: TRBV7-6
abundance: few
j_gene: TRBJ2-7
d_gene: -
CDR3aa: CASRLATDPTYEQYF
CDR3nt: TGTGCCAGCAGGCTGGCAACGGACCCAACCTACGAGCAGTACTTC

v_gene: TRBV7-9
abundance: -
j_gene: TRBJ2-7
d_gene: -
CDR3aa: CASSPGHRTYEQYF
CDR3nt: TGTGCCAGCAGCCCCGGGCACAGAACCTACGAGCAGTACTTC

v_gene: TRBV28
abundance: -
j_gene: TRBJ1-5
d_gene: -
CDR3aa: CASRKQAGSNQPQHF
CDR3nt: TGTGCCAGCAGAAAACAGGCGGGTAGTAATCAGCCCCAGCATTTT

v_gene: TRBV27
abundance: few
j_gene: TRBJ2-1
d_gene: TRBD2
CDR3aa: CASREGTSGVYNEQFF
CDR3nt: TGTGCCAGCAGAGAGGGCACTAGCGGGGTCTACAATGAGCAGTTCTTC

v_gene: TRBV7-9
abundance: -
j_gene: TRBJ2-1
d_gene: TRBD1
CDR3aa: CAGVTGTGAYNEPFF
CDR3nt: TGTGCCGGGGTAACCGGGACAGGAGCCTACAATGAGCCGTTCTTC

v_gene: TRBV6-5
abundance: few
j_gene: TRBJ2-2
d_gene: -
CDR3aa: CASSHGSPGGELFF
CDR3nt: TGTGCCAGCAGTCACGGATCTCCGGGAGGGGAGCTGTTTTTT

v_gene: TRBV6-2/TRBV6-3
abundance: few
j_gene: TRBJ2-4
d_gene: -
CDR3aa: CASSLRSTLAKNIQYF
CDR3nt: TGTGCCAGCAGTTTAAGAAGTACACTAGCCAAAAACATTCAGTACTTC

v_gene: TRBV5-1
abundance: -
j_gene: TRBJ2-7
d_gene: -
CDR3aa: CASSLWDMSNEQYF
CDR3nt: TGCGCCAGCAGTCTTTGGGACATGAGTAACGAGCAGTACTTC

v_gene: TRBV18
abundance: few
j_gene: TRBJ2-3
d_gene: TRBD2
CDR3aa: CASSPPGLAPIDTQYF
CDR3nt: TGTGCCAGCTCACCCCCGGGACTAGCGCCGATAGATACGCAGTATTTT

v_gene: TRBV15
abundance: -
j_gene: TRBJ2-7
d_gene: TRBD2
CDR3aa: CATSTRTSLGEQYF
CDR3nt: TGTGCCACCAGCACCAGGACTAGCTTGGGTGAGCAGTACTTC

v_gene: TRBV7-2
abundance: once
j_gene: TRBJ1-1
d_gene: -
CDR3aa: CASSPGLMNTEAFF
CDR3nt: TGTGCCAGCAGCCCCGGATTGATGAACACTGAAGCTTTCTTT

v_gene: TRBV6-5
abundance: few
j_gene: TRBJ2-7
d_gene: TRBD2
CDR3aa: CASRLTLAGAFYEQYF
CDR3nt: TGTGCCAGCAGACTCACCCTAGCGGGAGCATTTTACGAGCAGTACTTC

v_gene: TRBV28
abundance: -
j_gene: TRBJ2-7
d_gene: -
CDR3aa: CASKQAGLSYEQYF
CDR3nt: TGTGCCAGCAAACAAGCGGGCCTCTCCTACGAGCAGTACTTC

v_gene: TRBV28
abundance: -
j_gene: TRBJ2-7
d_gene: TRBD1
CDR3aa: CASRQPGTGGYEQYF
CDR3nt: TGTGCCAGCAGGCAACCCGGGACAGGCGGCTACGAGCAGTACTTC

v_gene: TRBV14
abundance: -
j_gene: TRBJ2-1
d_gene: TRBD1
CDR3aa: CASSPRPGTGGTEQFF
CDR3nt: TGTGCCAGCAGCCCGCGCCCCGGGACAGGGGGCACTGAGCAGTTCTTC

v_gene: TRBV4-1
abundance: few
j_gene: TRBJ2-7
d_gene: TRBD2
CDR3aa: CASSQVASGSYEQYF
CDR3nt: TGCGCCAGCAGCCAAGTGGCTAGCGGGAGCTACGAGCAGTACTTC

v_gene: TRBV5-1
abundance: -
j_gene: TRBJ1-2
d_gene: TRBD1
CDR3aa: CASSLDTGDGYTF
CDR3nt: TGCGCCAGCAGCTTGGACACAGGGGATGGCTACACCTTC

v_gene: TRBV29-1
abundance: few
j_gene: TRBJ2-7
d_gene: -
CDR3aa: CSVEDPAGEQYF
CDR3nt: TGCAGCGTTGAAGATCCCGCGGGGGAGCAGTACTTC

v_gene: TRBV4-1
abundance: -
j_gene: TRBJ2-7
d_gene: -
CDR3aa: CASSQDPTDTYEQYF
CDR3nt: TGCGCCAGCAGCCAAGATCCAACAGATACCTACGAGCAGTACTTC

v_gene: TRBV29-1
abundance: few
j_gene: TRBJ1-1
d_gene: -
CDR3aa: CSVGPIMNTEAFF
CDR3nt: TGCAGCGTTGGGCCCATTATGAACACTGAAGCTTTCTTT

v_gene: TRBV6-2/TRBV6-3
abundance: once
j_gene: TRBJ2-5
d_gene: -
CDR3aa: CASSYFGRAQETQYF
CDR3nt: TGTGCCAGCAGTTACTTCGGGAGAGCTCAAGAGACCCAGTACTTC

v_gene: TRBV2
abundance: few
j_gene: TRBJ2-1
d_gene: -
CDR3aa: CASSDFSEQFF
CDR3nt: TGTGCCAGCAGTGATTTTAGTGAGCAGTTCTTC

v_gene: TRBV24-1
abundance: few
j_gene: TRBJ2-1
d_gene: -
CDR3aa: CATSDLNRAQFF
CDR3nt: TGTGCCACCAGTGATTTGAACAGGGCCCAGTTCTTC

v_gene: TRBV6-1
abundance: few
j_gene: TRBJ2-1
d_gene: TRBD2
CDR3aa: CASSETSGGADEQFF
CDR3nt: TGTGCCAGCAGTGAAACTAGCGGGGGGGCTGATGAGCAGTTCTTC

v_gene: TRBV20-1
abundance: -
j_gene: TRBJ2-4
d_gene: TRBD1
CDR3aa: CSARAPGTGRLAKNIQYF
CDR3nt: TGCAGTGCTAGAGCTCCCGGGACAGGGAGACTAGCCAAAAACATTCAGTACTTC

v_gene: TRBV7-9
abundance: -
j_gene: TRBJ1-2
d_gene: -
CDR3aa: CASSLADRTANYGYTF
CDR3nt: TGTGCCAGCAGCTTAGCGGACAGAACAGCTAACTATGGCTACACCTTC

v_gene: TRBV10-3
abundance: few
j_gene: TRBJ2-7
d_gene: TRBD1
CDR3aa: CAISEAGQGPYEQYF
CDR3nt: TGTGCCATCAGTGAAGCGGGACAGGGACCCTACGAGCAGTACTTC

v_gene: TRBV28
abundance: few
j_gene: TRBJ2-5
d_gene: -
CDR3aa: CATLPRGEIQKTQYF
CDR3nt: TGTGCCACCCTACCGAGAGGGGAAATCCAAAAGACCCAGTACTTC

v_gene: TRBV29-1
abundance: -
j_gene: TRBJ2-1
d_gene: -
CDR3aa: CSVDLYLNEQFF
CDR3nt: TGCAGCGTTGATCTGTATCTCAATGAGCAGTTCTTC

v_gene: TRBV11-1
abundance: few
j_gene: TRBJ2-1
d_gene: TRBD1
CDR3aa: CASSRTGTGLDDNEQFF
CDR3nt: TGTGCCAGCAGCCGAACCGGGACAGGGCTCGATGACAATGAGCAGTTCTTC

v_gene: TRBV19
abundance: few
j_gene: TRBJ2-7
d_gene: TRBD2
CDR3aa: CASSTTSGTSYEQYF
CDR3nt: TGTGCCAGTAGCACAACTAGCGGGACCTCCTACGAGCAGTACTTC

v_gene: TRBV4-1
abundance: few
j_gene: TRBJ2-5
d_gene: -
CDR3aa: CASSQPNEEETQYF
CDR3nt: TGCGCCAGCAGCCAACCGAATGAGGAAGAGACCCAGTACTTC

v_gene: TRBV12-3/TRBV12-4
abundance: few
j_gene: TRBJ1-4
d_gene: TRBD1
CDR3aa: CASTQGQGKGEKLFF
CDR3nt: TGTGCCAGCACCCAAGGACAGGGAAAAGGTGAAAAACTGTTTTTT

v_gene: TRBV7-2
abundance: -
j_gene: TRBJ1-1
d_gene: TRBD1
CDR3aa: CASSLPTGVVTEAFF
CDR3nt: TGTGCCAGCAGCTTACCTACAGGGGTTGTCACTGAAGCTTTCTTT

v_gene: TRBV28
abundance: -
j_gene: TRBJ2-1
d_gene: TRBD2
CDR3aa: CASSSLLAGGPGGYNEQFF
CDR3nt: TGTGCCAGCAGCTCATTACTAGCGGGAGGGCCAGGCGGATACAATGAGCAGTTCTTC

v_gene: TRBV20-1
abundance: few
j_gene: TRBJ1-2
d_gene: -
CDR3aa: CSARWPADDYGYTF
CDR3nt: TGCAGTGCTAGGTGGCCAGCGGATGACTATGGCTACACCTTC

v_gene: TRBV20-1
abundance: -
j_gene: TRBJ2-5
d_gene: TRBD2
CDR3aa: CSAMTGGGGETQYF
CDR3nt: TGCAGCGCTATGACGGGGGGAGGAGGAGAGACCCAGTACTTC

v_gene: TRBV10-3
abundance: few
j_gene: TRBJ1-2
d_gene: TRBD1
CDR3aa: CATSEQTGVGYTF
CDR3nt: TGTGCCACCAGTGAACAAACAGGGGTTGGCTACACCTTC

v_gene: TRBV10-2
abundance: -
j_gene: TRBJ2-7
d_gene: -
CDR3aa: CASSVVGTDYEQYF
CDR3nt: TGCGCCAGCAGTGTCGTAGGCACCGACTACGAGCAGTACTTC

v_gene: TRBV7-9
abundance: -
j_gene: TRBJ2-1
d_gene: TRBD2
CDR3aa: CASSEGLALPFEQFF
CDR3nt: TGTGCCAGCAGCGAGGGACTAGCGTTACCCTTTGAGCAGTTCTTC

v_gene: TRBV5-1
abundance: few
j_gene: TRBJ2-5
d_gene: TRBD1
CDR3aa: CASSLWTGKGETQYF
CDR3nt: TGCGCCAGCAGCTTGTGGACAGGGAAGGGGGAGACCCAGTACTTC

v_gene: TRBV28
abundance: -
j_gene: TRBJ2-3
d_gene: TRBD2
CDR3aa: CASIGEGTGRNTQYF
CDR3nt: TGTGCCAGCATTGGGGAGGGGACGGGGAGAAATACGCAGTATTTT

v_gene: TRBV4-3
abundance: few
j_gene: TRBJ1-4
d_gene: -
CDR3aa: CASSQEAAGDEKLFF
CDR3nt: TGCGCCAGCAGCCAAGAAGCAGCGGGAGATGAAAAACTGTTTTTT

v_gene: TRBV6-6
abundance: -
j_gene: TRBJ2-2
d_gene: -
CDR3aa: CASSLRSPQAGELFF
CDR3nt: TGTGCCAGCAGCCTACGGTCCCCTCAGGCCGGGGAGCTGTTTTTT

v_gene: TRBV6-5
abundance: once
j_gene: TRBJ1-4
d_gene: -
CDR3aa: CASSPEWVGEKLFF
CDR3nt: TGTGCCAGCAGCCCCGAGTGGGTTGGAGAAAAACTGTTTTTT

v_gene: TRBV27
abundance: few
j_gene: TRBJ1-3
d_gene: -
CDR3aa: CASRSGAGNTIYF
CDR3nt: TGTGCCAGCAGATCCGGGGCTGGAAACACCATATATTTT

v_gene: TRBV29-1
abundance: -
j_gene: TRBJ1-4
d_gene: -
CDR3aa: CSVPTGKGDEKLFF
CDR3nt: TGCAGCGTTCCTACAGGGAAGGGGGACGAAAAACTGTTTTTT